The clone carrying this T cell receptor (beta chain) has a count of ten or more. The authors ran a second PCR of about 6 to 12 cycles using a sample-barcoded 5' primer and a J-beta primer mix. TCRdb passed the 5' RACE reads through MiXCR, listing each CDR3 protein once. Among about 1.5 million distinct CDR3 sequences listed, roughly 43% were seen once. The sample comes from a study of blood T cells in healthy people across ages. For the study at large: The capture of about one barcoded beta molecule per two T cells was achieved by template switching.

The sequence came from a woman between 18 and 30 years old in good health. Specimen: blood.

This CDR3 reads CSVAGQVQETQYF. The CDR3 coding sequence is TGCAGCGTAGCAGGACAGGTGCAAGAGACCCAGTACTTC. The chain joins TRBV29-1 to TRBJ2-5, with 7 bases matching TRBD1. The CDR3 covers 13 residues. The trim removed 6 bases at V and 2 bases at J, leaving 6 bases unmatched. Germline V gene sequence: CDR1 SQVTM, CDR2 ANQGSEA.